This entry concerns a single T cell receptor (beta chain). This CDR3 region has 16 residues. Trimming cost V 1 base and J 3 bases, with 14 bases left between them. Germline CDR1 SGHTA, CDR2 FQGNSA. The sample originates from a study of blood T cells in healthy people across ages. Together with a sample-barcoded 5' primer, a J-beta primer mix was included in a second PCR lasting about 7 to 11 cycles. TCRdb analysed the 5' RACE reads with MiXCR anew, one entry per CDR3 protein. The sample contains about 1.5 million distinct CDR3 sequences, roughly 40% of which appear only once. This clonotype was sampled from a young woman in good health. The chain carries TRBV7-2 and TRBJ2-3; D is possibly TRBD2 (5 bases). The sample comprised blood. The CDR3 DNA sequence: TGTGCCAGCAGCTTAGACTCCACTAGAAGTACAGATACGCAGTATTTT. Residues: CASSLDSTRSTDTQYF.